This T cell receptor (beta chain) was obtained from a study of blood T cell repertoires in COVID-19. Study-wide context: There were acute and convalescent COVID-19 samples, and they came from the United States, Italy and Spain. From T cells, B-cell-depleted T cells, or PBMCs came the material, which was cDNA or gDNA.

From germline, CDR1 is SGHNT and CDR2 YENEEA. Trimming cost V 4 bases and J 5 bases, with 16 bases left between them. The CDR3 covers 15 residues. Methods used by the authors: Reference gene primer amplification gave estimated nucleated cell counts. The data were produced by immunoSEQ multiplex PCR, yet TCRdb's version contains in-frame clones alone and is incomplete. The V and J calls and clone size come from that table; D and trimming were worked out from the DNA. Of about 240,000 clones listed, roughly 83% were seen once; the top ten hold approximately 10%. Sequencing was carried out using peripheral blood. This TCR came from a woman at least 80 years old with acute or convalescent COVID-19. The chain employs TRBV11-3 and TRBJ2-3; D may be TRBD2 (6 bases). The CDR3 loop reads CASSSRGPHGDTQYF. In DNA form, the CDR3 reads TGTGCCAGCAGCTCGCGGGGTCCGCACGGAGATACGCAGTATTTT.